This TCR beta chain was profiled in a study of T cell responses to AZD1222 COVID-19 vaccine. The data were produced by immunoSEQ multiplex PCR, yet TCRdb's version contains in-frame clones alone and is incomplete. Among some 130,000 clones, 88% were seen once, and the ten largest hold under 9%. The trim removed 6 bases at V and 4 bases at J, leaving 9 bases unmatched. The CDR3 contains 15 residues. CDR1 and CDR2 (germline): SNHLY, FYNNEI. The source of this sequence is an adult in good health. The starting material was peripheral blood, obtained on day 0 of AZD1222 vaccination. The rearrangement links TRBV2 to TRBJ1-1, with 9 nucleotides matching TRBD1. The DNA for the CDR3 is TGTGCCAGCAGGGAGACAGGGGGGTCTCTCACTGAAGCTTTCTTT. As protein: CASRETGGSLTEAFF.